Sequencing of this T cell receptor (beta chain) was carried out in a study of blood T cell repertoires in COVID-19. As handled by the study authors: Amplifying reference gene primers gave estimates of nucleated cell counts. Profiling relied on immunoSEQ multiplex PCR, and the TCRdb table lists in-frame clones only, not all of them. That table furnishes V, J and clone size, whereas the DNA furnished D and trimming. The sample shows about 430,000 clones, around 89% of them seen only once. CDR1 LNHDA and CDR2 SQIVND come from the germline V gene (reference sequence). V shed 3 bases, J shed 7 bases, and the junction held 7 bases outside the gene matches. This CDR3 has 15 residues.

Sequencing used PBMCs or T cells enriched from blood (not recorded which). The TCR was taken from a man under 40 who had recovered from COVID-19. The rearrangement links TRBV19 to TRBJ1-5, with TRBD1 matching over 9 bases. The CDR3 DNA follows: TGTGCCAGTAGTATGGGGACAGGGCGCGGACAGCCCCAGCATTTT. Residues: CASSMGTGRGQPQHF.